This T cell receptor (beta chain) comes out of a study of blood T cells in healthy people across ages. With regard to this clonotype: Its ends do not fully match the called genes, so a read error is possible.

A second about 6 to 12 cycle PCR used barcoded and J-beta primers. One entry per CDR3 protein results from TCRdb running MiXCR on the 5' RACE reads. The sample lists about 1.4 million distinct CDR3 sequences; approximately 60% were seen once. CDR3 length: 11 amino acids. Germline V gene data show CDR1 as LNHDA and CDR2 as SQIVND (reference sequence). The sequenced sample consisted of blood. The chain carries TRBV19 and TRBJ1-1; 9 nucleotides match TRBD1. This TCR was recovered from a man aged 18 to 35 in good health. The DNA of the CDR3 is TGTGCCACCACACAGGGGGCTGACGCTTTCTTT. It codes for CATTQGADAFF.